The TCR beta chain under discussion was sequenced for a study of T cells in Graves' hyperthyroidism and ophthalmopathy. About the research overall: Sampling of peripheral blood happened at initial diagnosis, prior to any treatment.

TCR beta CDR3 region amplification was performed from RNA transcripts. The primer set for the first-round RT-PCR of the TCR CDR3 was HTBI. TCRdb re-analysed the multiplex PCR reads in MiXCR, keeping a single row per CDR3 protein. This sample has under 400,000 distinct CDR3 sequences, with approximately 14% found just once. Newly diagnosed patients aged 18 to 65 had hyperthyroidism of under 2 months' duration. Material: blood. The origin of this receptor is a woman in her sixties or seventies with Graves' hyperthyroidism.

CDR3 region: CASSPTGTGAPYEQYF. The DNA for the CDR3 is TGTGCCAGCAGTCCGACCGGGACAGGGGCCCCCTACGAGCAGTACTTC. The J gene is TRBJ2-7, the V gene TRBV2; 10 bases are shared with TRBD1. CDR3 length equals 16 residues. In germline, CDR1 is SNHLY, CDR2 FYNNEI. V was clipped by 5 bases and J by 2 bases; unmatched bases: 9.